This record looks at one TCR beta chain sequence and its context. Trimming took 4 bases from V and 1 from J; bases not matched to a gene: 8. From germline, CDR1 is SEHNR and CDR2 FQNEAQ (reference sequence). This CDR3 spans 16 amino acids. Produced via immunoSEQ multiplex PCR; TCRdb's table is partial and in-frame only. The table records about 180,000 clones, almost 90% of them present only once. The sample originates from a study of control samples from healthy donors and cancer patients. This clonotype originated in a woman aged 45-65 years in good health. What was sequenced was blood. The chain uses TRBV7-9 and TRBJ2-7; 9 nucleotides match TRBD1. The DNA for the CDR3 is TGTGCCAGCAGCTCAAGACAGGGGGTGATATCCTACGAGCAGTACTTC. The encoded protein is CASSSRQGVISYEQYF.